This T cell receptor (beta chain) was recovered during a study of T cell changes during pregnancy in multiple sclerosis. V was clipped by 1 base and J by 0 bases; unmatched bases: 6. The CDR3 runs to 17 residues. In germline, CDR1 is SGHTA, CDR2 FQGNSA. This clone was seen just once. Profiled with immunoSEQ multiplex PCR; TCRdb holds only in-frame clones, not every one. The data contain about 79,000 clones, 85% to 95% of them seen just once; the ten biggest clones take up less than 0.85%. The sequence came from a female donor in good health, enrolled as a control in a pregnancy study. The V gene is TRBV7-2, the J gene TRBJ2-3, with 8 bases aligning to TRBD2. The input for sequencing was peripheral blood, taken in the second trimester of pregnancy. The CDR3 region has the DNA TGTGCCAGCAGCTTAGTTGCGGGGGGCCCTAGCACAGATACGCAGTATTTT. This encodes CASSLVAGGPSTDTQYF.